What follows are 30 T cell receptor beta chains derived from one specimen sequenced in a study of blood T cell repertoires in COVID-19. TCRdb's table, derived via immunoSEQ multiplex PCR, lists solely in-frame clones and lacks some. This table has roughly 360,000 clones, around 84% appearing once. Sequenced material: peripheral blood. The receptors were gathered from a human donor with acute or convalescent COVID-19. The donor label of this sample is uncertain.

The table lists this clone with a few counts. The J gene is TRBJ2-7, the V gene TRBV28; possible D gene TRBD1, 5 bases. V gave up 2 bases and J gave up 0 bases, with 11 bases separating them. The V gene's germline CDR1 is MDHEN and CDR2 SYDVKM. This CDR3 is built from 15 residues. The CDR3: CASSLGAGRSYEQYF. CDR3 bases: TGTGCCAGCAGTTTAGGGGCAGGCCGCTCCTACGAGCAGTACTTC.

CDR3 amino acids: CASSPQEYGYTF. The CDR3 region has the DNA TGTGCCAGCTCACCCCAAGAGTATGGCTACACCTTC. The rearrangement joins TRBV18 to TRBJ1-2; D is uncertain. In germline, CDR1 is KGHSH, CDR2 LQKENI. The CDR3 covers 12 residues. V was shortened by 3 bases and J by 5 bases, with 7 bases between the two germline ends.

Note on this clone: A much more abundant neighbour one base away suggests this may be a read error. Additional DNA sequences in this sample encode the identical CDR3. The genes are TRBV5-1 and TRBJ2-1; 8 bases are a match to TRBD2. The CDR3 runs to 13 residues. Germline assignment: CDR1 SGHRS and CDR2 YFSETQ. After removal of 2 bases from V and 5 bases from J, the junction contained 0 bases not matched to a gene. CDR3 DNA sequence: TGCGCCAGCAGCTTACTAGCGGACAATGAGCAGTTCTTC. This translates into CASSLLADNEQFF.

CDR3 protein: CASSPPAGSGEQFF. CDR3 coding DNA: TGTGCCAGCTCACCACCTGCGGGGTCTGGTGAGCAGTTCTTC. The rearrangement links TRBV18 to TRBJ2-1, with D tentatively TRBD2 (6 bases). CDR1 and CDR2 from the germline V gene are KGHSH and LQKENI. Trimming cost V 0 bases and J 9 bases, with 12 bases left between them. The CDR3 sequence is 14 residues long.

This chain uses TRBV4-2 with TRBJ1-5; 10 nucleotides agree with TRBD1. This CDR3 has 17 amino acids. J was trimmed by 0 bases and V by 1 base; bases with no gene match: 3. Germline V CDR1 and CDR2: LGHNA, YNFKEQ. CDR3 nucleotide sequence: TGTGCCAGCAGCCAAGGGGGGACAGGGGATAGCAATCAGCCCCAGCATTTT. Translated, it gives CASSQGGTGDSNQPQHF.

The chain employs TRBV7-9 and TRBJ1-1; 7 bases map to TRBD1. V dropped 5 bases and J dropped 4; count of bases not matched to a gene: 7. CDR3 size: 14 residues. Germline-derived CDR1 and CDR2 are SEHNR and FQNEAQ (reference sequence). CDR3 DNA sequence: TGTGCCAGCAGCCTAACAGGGGTGAGCACTGAAGCTTTCTTT. Amino acids: CASSLTGVSTEAFF.

The chain uses TRBV25-1 and TRBJ1-3; no firm D call. Trimming left V 3 bases short and J 0 bases short, with 3 bases between. The germline V gene encodes CDR1 MGHDK and CDR2 SYGVNS. The CDR3 runs 13 residues. The CDR3 bases are TGTGCCAGCAGTGAGAGCTCTGGAAACACCATATATTTT. Its protein product is CASSESSGNTIYF. Based on the CDR3 plus reference TRBV25-1 and TRBJ1-3, the full variable domain is EADIYQTPRYLVIGTGKKITLECSQTMGHDKMYWYQQDPGMELHLIHYSYGVNSTEKGDLSSESTVSRIRTEHFPLTLESARPSHTSQYLCASSESSGNTIYFGEGSWLTVV.

To note about this clone: Other DNA sequences from this sample encode an identical CDR3 as well. The chain uses TRBV27 and TRBJ1-1; TRBD1 is a possible D gene (5 bases). Germline CDR1 and CDR2: MNHEY and SMNVEV (reference sequence). V dropped 5 bases and J dropped 1 base, with 11 bases sitting between them. The CDR3 has 14 amino acids. DNA of the CDR3: TGTGCCAGCAGTCTGCAGGGTGCGAACACTGAAGCTTTCTTT. Residues: CASSLQGANTEAFF.

The DNA of the CDR3 is TGTGCCAGCAGATCGACAGGGGGACGCACTGAAGCTTTCTTT. It specifies CASRSTGGRTEAFF. The V and J genes are TRBV6-6 and TRBJ1-1, with 9 positions matching TRBD1. Germline CDR1 is MNHNY and CDR2 is SVGAGI (reference sequence). Trimming removed 6 bases from V and 4 bases from J; junction bases left unmatched: 6. CDR3 length: 14 residues.

The J gene is TRBJ2-7, the V gene TRBV7-9, with 9 bases that match TRBD1. V dropped 6 bases and J dropped 6; count of bases not matched to a gene: 6. The CDR3 consists of 13 residues. In germline, CDR1 is SEHNR, CDR2 FQNEAQ (reference sequence). CDR3 coding DNA: TGTGCCAGCAGGGGGACAGGGATTGGCGAGCAGTACTTC. Its protein is CASRGTGIGEQYF. The variable domain in full, completed from reference TRBV7-9 and TRBJ2-7, reads DTGVSQNPRHKITKRGQNVTFRCDPISEHNRLYWYRQTLGQGPEFLTYFQNEAQLEKSRLLSDRFSAERPKGSFSTLEIQRTEQGDSAMYLCASRGTGIGEQYFGPGTRLTVT.

This chain joins TRBV4-1 and TRBJ2-7; TRBD2 aligns across 10 bases. The CDR3 runs 18 residues. V lost 1 base to trimming and J lost 6 bases; unmatched junction nucleotides: 15. Germline CDR1 reads MGHRA; CDR2 reads YSYEKL. The CDR3 here is CASSQVGVAGGLGGEQYF. CDR3 in DNA: TGCGCCAGCAGCCAAGTAGGGGTAGCGGGAGGCCTGGGTGGCGAGCAGTACTTC.

This clone was detected only a few times. The V and J genes are TRBV27 and TRBJ2-7; 11 nucleotides match TRBD2. The CDR3 has 14 amino acids. Germline V gene data show CDR1 as MNHEY and CDR2 as SMNVEV (reference sequence). V was clipped by 10 bases and J by 6 bases; unmatched bases: 11. The CDR3 reads CATLSGRARGEQYF. The CDR3 DNA is TGTGCCACCCTTAGCGGGAGGGCCAGAGGCGAGCAGTACTTC.

This rearrangement joins TRBV2 to TRBJ1-1; D is perhaps TRBD1 (5 bases). V was pared by 3 bases and J by 2 bases, with 19 bases between. The CDR3 totals 17 residues. Germline V lookup: CDR1 SNHLY, CDR2 FYNNEI. The CDR3 region is CASSEEGPRLLNTEAFF. The DNA of the CDR3 is TGTGCCAGCAGTGAGGAGGGGCCTCGGCTGCTCAACACTGAAGCTTTCTTT.

The V call is TRBV7-8, the J call TRBJ1-5; possibly TRBD1 for D (5 bases). Looked up from germline, CDR1 is SGHVS and CDR2 is FQNEAQ. The V gene lost 2 bases and the J gene lost 5 bases, with 16 bases spanning the gap. The CDR3 has 16 amino acids. DNA for the CDR3: TGTGCCAGCAGCTTAATTTATTCGGGGGTCTATCAGCCCCAGCATTTT. This gives the protein CASSLIYSGVYQPQHF. Complete variable domain (other parts from reference TRBV7-8 and TRBJ1-5): GAGVSQSPRYKVAKRGQDVALRCDPISGHVSLFWYQQALGQGPEFLTYFQNEAQLDKSGLPSDRFFAERPEGSVSTLKIQRTQQEDSAVYLCASSLIYSGVYQPQHFGDGTRLSIL.

Only a few counts were recorded for this clone. The rearrangement joins TRBV18 to TRBJ1-4; TRBD1 might be the D (6 bases). V was clipped by 4 bases and J by 8 bases, with 11 bases between them. The CDR3 runs 13 residues. Germline values: CDR1 KGHSH, CDR2 LQKENI. The CDR3 DNA sequence: TGTGCCAGCTCACAAGGACAGTTAGAAAAACTGTTTTTT. Amino acids: CASSQGQLEKLFF.

This clone has just one count. The chain combines TRBV7-2 with TRBJ1-1; 9 bases map to TRBD1. The CDR3 spans 16 residues. Unmatched junction bases numbered 12, after V lost 5 bases and J lost 5 bases. The germline V gene has CDR1 SGHTA and CDR2 FQGNSA. CDR3 sequence reads: CASSTRDRVLRTEAFF. CDR3 sequence (DNA): TGTGCCAGCAGCACCCGGGACAGGGTATTACGAACTGAAGCTTTCTTT.

This chain connects TRBV3-1 (or the pseudogene TRBV3-2) to TRBJ1-2, with TRBD1 as a possible D gene (6 bases). The V end lost 4 bases, the J end lost 4 bases, and 16 bases lay between the germline ends. This CDR3 is built from 15 residues. The germline V gene has CDR1 LGHDT and CDR2 YNNKEL (reference sequence). CDR3 in DNA: TGTGCCAGCAGCCTCTCAGGGGAGTTCCGCTATGGCTACACCTTC. It translates to CASSLSGEFRYGYTF.

The rearrangement uses TRBV19 and TRBJ1-2; 8 bases map to TRBD1. CDR1 is LNHDA and CDR2 is SQIVND in the germline V gene (reference sequence). With V trimmed by 5 bases and J by 2 bases, 4 bases remained unmatched. The CDR3 sequence is 14 residues long. In DNA form, the CDR3 reads TGTGCCAGTAGTGGGAGACAGGGGAACTATGGCTACACCTTC. It codes for CASSGRQGNYGYTF.

This chain connects TRBV11-2 to TRBJ2-7, with D unresolved. Trimming stripped 0 bases from V and 0 bases from J, with 6 bases between. Per germline, CDR1 SGHAT and CDR2 FQNNGV. The CDR3 consists of 14 residues. The CDR3 nucleotides read TGTGCCAGCAGCTTAGAAGCCTTCTCCTACGAGCAGTACTTC. Protein product: CASSLEAFSYEQYF.

The V gene is TRBV28, the J gene TRBJ1-1; 9 bases are shared with TRBD1. This CDR3 comprises 12 residues. CDR1 and CDR2 (germline): MDHEN, SYDVKM. V was clipped by 5 bases and J by 7 bases; unmatched bases: 2. As DNA, the CDR3 is TGTGCCAGCAGTACAGGGGGCAGTGAAGCTTTCTTT. Its protein is CASSTGGSEAFF.

V is TRBV15 and J is TRBJ2-3; the D gene is possibly TRBD1 (5 bases). Per the germline V gene, CDR1 is LNHNV and CDR2 is YYDKDF (reference sequence). With 3 bases removed from V and 1 base from J, the gap between germline ends came to 8 bases. The CDR3 has 14 amino acids. The CDR3 coding sequence is TGTGCCACCAGCAGTGAACAGGGCACAGATACGCAGTATTTT. Translation: CATSSEQGTDTQYF.

The CDR3: CASSYSYPVDEQYF. In DNA form, the CDR3 reads TGTGCCAGCAGTTACTCATACCCCGTAGACGAGCAGTACTTC. This rearrangement joins TRBV6-2 or TRBV6-3 to TRBJ2-7; D gene ambiguous. Germline assignment: CDR1 MNHEY and CDR2 SVGEGT. V lost 0 bases and J 5 bases, leaving 11 bases between the germline ends. The CDR3 is 14 amino acids.

This chain's CDR3 is CASSLEVGANGYTF. The DNA of the CDR3 is TGTGCCAGCAGCTTGGAAGTGGGGGCGAATGGCTACACCTTC. The chain uses TRBV5-4 and TRBJ1-2, with D possibly being TRBD1 (6 bases). The V gene's germline CDR1 is SGHNT and CDR2 YYREEE (reference sequence). Trimming left V 0 bases short and J 6 bases short, with 12 bases between. The CDR3 extends over 14 amino acids.

The V gene is TRBV5-1, the J gene TRBJ1-2; D is ambiguous. CDR3 length: 14 residues. V lost 0 bases and J 7 bases, leaving 13 bases between the germline ends. Per germline, CDR1 SGHRS and CDR2 YFSETQ. The CDR3 sequence is CASSLGPTSGGYTF. In nucleotides, the CDR3 is TGCGCCAGCAGCTTGGGCCCCACCTCGGGTGGCTACACCTTC.

The chain carries TRBV9 and TRBJ1-2; TRBD1 agrees at 7 bases. The CDR3 runs to 15 residues. Germline loops: CDR1 SGDLS, CDR2 YYNGEE. Trimming cost V 2 bases and J 2 bases; bases outside gene matches: 6. The CDR3 spells CASSVRDSSNYGYTF. The CDR3 DNA reads as TGTGCCAGCAGCGTTAGGGACAGTTCGAACTATGGCTACACCTTC.

The sample holds a few counts of this clone. J is TRBJ1-5 and V is TRBV27, with D unclear. Germline V gene data show CDR1 as MNHEY and CDR2 as SMNVEV (reference sequence). This CDR3 is built from 13 residues. V lost 3 bases to trimming and J lost 7 bases, with 10 bases between them. The CDR3 loop reads CASSFGRGQPQHF. The DNA for the CDR3 is TGTGCCAGCAGTTTTGGGCGGGGACAGCCCCAGCATTTT.

This chain joins TRBV7-8 and TRBJ2-7; D is possibly TRBD2 (6 bases). Deletions cut 5 bases from V and 0 bases from J, with 11 bases between. The V gene's germline CDR1 is SGHVS and CDR2 FQNEAQ. The CDR3 loop spans 14 amino acids. This CDR3 is CASSPRDFSYEQYF. The CDR3 region has the DNA TGTGCCAGCAGCCCAAGGGACTTCTCCTACGAGCAGTACTTC.

J is TRBJ2-5 and V is TRBV2; D is perhaps TRBD2 (6 bases). Germline CDR1 is SNHLY and CDR2 is FYNNEI. Trimming pared 2 bases from V and 5 bases from J, leaving 15 bases between. The CDR3 runs to 15 residues. CDR3 sequence (DNA): TGTGCCAGCAGTGAAAAGGGCAGGGCGGGGGAGACCCAGTACTTC. Translating gives CASSEKGRAGETQYF.

The gene calls are TRBV5-1 and TRBJ2-5; D is undetermined. The germline V and J ends were trimmed by 4 bases and 5 bases, with 18 bases remaining between them. Germline-derived CDR1 and CDR2 are SGHRS and YFSETQ. CDR3 length equals 15 residues. CDR3 sequence (DNA): TGCGCCAGCAGCAGCCCCGGCGGCCCCGGGGAGACCCAGTACTTC. This gives the protein CASSSPGGPGETQYF.

Only a few counts were recorded for this clone. The rearrangement links TRBV7-6 to TRBJ2-2; the D gene is possibly TRBD2 (7 bases). The CDR3 contains 17 residues. In germline, CDR1 is SGHVS, CDR2 FNYEAQ. V lost 1 base to trimming and J lost 4 bases, with 16 bases between them. CDR3 loop: CASSLEGGQRITGELFF. The CDR3, as DNA: TGTGCCAGCAGCTTAGAGGGGGGGCAGAGAATCACCGGGGAGCTGTTTTTT.